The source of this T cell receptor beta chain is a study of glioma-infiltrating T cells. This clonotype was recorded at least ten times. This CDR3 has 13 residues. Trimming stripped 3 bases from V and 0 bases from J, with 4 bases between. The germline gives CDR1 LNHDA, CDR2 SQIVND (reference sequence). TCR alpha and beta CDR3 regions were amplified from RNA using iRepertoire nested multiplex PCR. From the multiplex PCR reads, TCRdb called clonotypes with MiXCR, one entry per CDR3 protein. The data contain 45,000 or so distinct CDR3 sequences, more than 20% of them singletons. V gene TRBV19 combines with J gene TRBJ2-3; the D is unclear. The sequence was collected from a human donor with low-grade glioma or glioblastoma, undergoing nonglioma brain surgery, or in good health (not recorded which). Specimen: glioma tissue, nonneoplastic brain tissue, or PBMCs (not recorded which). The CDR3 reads CASSIFSTDTQYF. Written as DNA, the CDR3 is TGTGCCAGTAGTATCTTTAGCACAGATACGCAGTATTTT.